Below are 11 T cell receptor beta chains sequenced from a single sample in a study of T cells of healthy individuals. TCRdb recomputed calls from the 5' RACE reads with MiXCR, one row per CDR3 protein. Of around 63,000 distinct CDR3 sequences in the sample, around 15% were seen once. These receptors came from a human donor in good health.

The gene calls are TRBV7-6 and TRBJ2-5; D call uncertain. V dropped 2 bases and J dropped 5 bases, with 6 bases sitting between them. The CDR3 is 12 amino acids. Germline V gene data show CDR1 as SGHVS and CDR2 as FNYEAQ. The CDR3 DNA reads TGTGCCAGCAGCTTATCCCGGGAGACCCAGTACTTC. It translates to CASSLSRETQYF.

This sequence joins TRBV4-1 and TRBJ2-7; tentative D call: TRBD2 (5 bases). Trimming took off 8 bases at V and 2 bases at J, with 19 bases between the two ends. Germline CDR1 is MGHRA and CDR2 is YSYEKL. The CDR3 is made up of 15 amino acids. The DNA of the CDR3 is TGCGCCAGCCAGAGAGGGTCCCAAGGCACCTACGAGCAGTACTTC. Translating gives CASQRGSQGTYEQYF.

This chain uses TRBV27 with TRBJ2-1; 7 bases align to TRBD1. The ends lost 5 bases at V and 10 bases at J; junction bases unmatched: 8. Germline values: CDR1 MNHEY, CDR2 SMNVEV (reference sequence). The length of the CDR3 is 13 residues. The CDR3 is CASSNRQGQEQFF. The CDR3 nucleotides are TGTGCCAGCAGTAACCGACAGGGTCAAGAGCAGTTCTTC.

This clonotype was detected only a few times. The rearrangement uses TRBV6-2 or TRBV6-3 and TRBJ2-1; 9 nucleotides match TRBD2. V shed 7 bases, J shed 5 bases, and the junction held 12 bases outside the gene matches. The CDR3 runs 16 residues. CDR1 is MNHEY and CDR2 is SVGEGT in the germline V gene. CDR3 DNA sequence: TGTGCCAGCACCCCATTAGCGACTAGCGGAAACAATGAGCAGTTCTTC. Translation: CASTPLATSGNNEQFF.

This clonotype appeared many times. The CDR3 here is CASRTGEDTQYF. The CDR3 DNA follows: TGTGCCAGCCGGACAGGGGAGGATACGCAGTATTTT. V gene TRBV28 combines with J gene TRBJ2-3, with TRBD1 matching 9 bases. The CDR3 spans 12 residues. Germline V gene sequence: CDR1 MDHEN, CDR2 SYDVKM. Losses at the gene ends were 8 bases for V and 6 bases for J; bases not matched to a gene: 3.

This clonotype has a handful of counts. CDR3 in amino acids: CASTTRDIVTGELFF. DNA of the CDR3: TGTGCCAGCACCACTAGGGACATAGTGACCGGGGAGCTGTTTTTT. The chain has TRBV25-1 and TRBJ2-2, with D maybe TRBD1 (6 bases). The CDR3 totals 15 residues. Trimming shortened V by 7 bases and J by 5 bases, and 17 bases separated the two germline ends. The germline gives CDR1 MGHDK, CDR2 SYGVNS.

This clonotype was detected a few times. CDR3 DNA sequence: TGTGCCAGCAGCCACCTGGGGACAGGGCCGATATCTAACTATGGCTACACCTTC. Residues: CASSHLGTGPISNYGYTF. The chain combines TRBV3-1 with TRBJ1-2, with TRBD1 matching over 9 bases. This CDR3 spans 18 amino acids. J was trimmed by 0 bases and V by 3 bases; bases with no gene match: 11. From germline, CDR1 is LGHDT and CDR2 YNNKEL (reference sequence).

This clonotype has ten or more counts. The chain recombines TRBV7-9 with TRBJ2-3, with D uncertain. The CDR3 is made up of 13 amino acids. Germline loops: CDR1 SEHNR, CDR2 FQNEAQ (reference sequence). Trimming shortened V by 0 bases and J by 4 bases, and 5 bases separated the two germline ends. CDR3 region: CASSLAVPDTQYF. Written as DNA, the CDR3 is TGTGCCAGCAGCTTAGCGGTCCCAGATACGCAGTATTTT. Complete variable domain (other parts from reference TRBV7-9 and TRBJ2-3): DTGVSQNPRHKITKRGQNVTFRCDPISEHNRLYWYRQTLGQGPEFLTYFQNEAQLEKSRLLSDRFSAERPKGSFSTLEIQRTEQGDSAMYLCASSLAVPDTQYFGPGTRLTVL.

This clonotype was observed at least ten times. The gene calls are TRBV2 and TRBJ2-3; 7 bases match TRBD2. Germline V gives CDR1 SNHLY, CDR2 FYNNEI. The CDR3 sequence is 14 residues long. The V and J ends lost 3 bases and 7 bases, in that order; junction bases with no gene match: 7. In DNA, the CDR3 is TGTGCCAGCAGTGAGAGCGGGGAGCGTCATACGCAGTATTTT. This sequence encodes CASSESGERHTQYF.

This sequence joins TRBV11-2 and TRBJ2-3, with 11 positions matching TRBD2. CDR3 length: 14 amino acids. The V and J ends lost 5 bases and 6 bases, in that order; junction bases with no gene match: 4. The germline gives CDR1 SGHAT, CDR2 FQNNGV. Written as DNA, the CDR3 is TGTGCCAGCAGCATAGCGGGGGGGCCTGATACGCAGTATTTT. This gives the protein CASSIAGGPDTQYF.

This clonotype appeared a few times. The chain is built from TRBV6-6 and TRBJ2-1, with 10 positions matching TRBD2. Trimming took 10 bases from V and 8 from J; bases not matched to a gene: 8. The germline V gene has CDR1 MNHNY and CDR2 SVGAGI (reference sequence). The CDR3 runs to 13 residues. CDR3 in amino acids: CATYHTSGDEQFF. CDR3 coding DNA: TGTGCCACATACCATACTAGCGGGGATGAGCAGTTCTTC.